This T cell receptor (beta chain) was captured in a study of regulatory T cells in long-lasting Graves disease. In the study overall: The antithyroid drugs taken by newly diagnosed Graves' patients had been used for under 3 months. Study outcomes and limitations: Persistent disease preferred TRBV28, TRBJ1-2 and TRBJ2-5; new disease, TRBV20-1 and TRBJ2-1. Tissue studied was limited to peripheral blood, excluding thyroid tissue.

The time point is: newly diagnosed GD, antithyroid drugs for less than 3 months. From PBMCs, RNA was extracted and then used to make the TCR library. Researchers made TCR beta libraries by using iRepertoire HTBI primers and running Arm-PCR on CDR3 regions. TCRdb passed the multiplex PCR reads through MiXCR, listing each CDR3 protein once. This repertoire shows approximately 270,000 distinct CDR3 sequences, about 20% found once; its top ten account for 14%. The CDR3 has 18 amino acids. V dropped 6 bases and J dropped 5 bases, with 28 bases sitting between them. This clonotype was detected ten times or more. Its antigen is still unknown. This sample also belongs to another study, concerning T cells in Graves' hyperthyroidism and ophthalmopathy. That report notes: First-round RT-PCR targeting the TCR CDR3 was performed with the HTBI primer set.

The sequence was obtained from a woman aged 25 to 39 with Graves disease. This sample comprised peripheral blood mononuclear cells (PBMCs), obtained at new diagnosis, from a patient treated with antithyroid drugs. The V and J genes are TRBV12-3 or TRBV12-4 and TRBJ1-1, with no clear D. The CDR3 bases are TGTGCCAGCAGCCTAAAGCGCATGCCGGTAAATTATAGGACTGAAGCTTTCTTT. Encoded protein: CASSLKRMPVNYRTEAFF.